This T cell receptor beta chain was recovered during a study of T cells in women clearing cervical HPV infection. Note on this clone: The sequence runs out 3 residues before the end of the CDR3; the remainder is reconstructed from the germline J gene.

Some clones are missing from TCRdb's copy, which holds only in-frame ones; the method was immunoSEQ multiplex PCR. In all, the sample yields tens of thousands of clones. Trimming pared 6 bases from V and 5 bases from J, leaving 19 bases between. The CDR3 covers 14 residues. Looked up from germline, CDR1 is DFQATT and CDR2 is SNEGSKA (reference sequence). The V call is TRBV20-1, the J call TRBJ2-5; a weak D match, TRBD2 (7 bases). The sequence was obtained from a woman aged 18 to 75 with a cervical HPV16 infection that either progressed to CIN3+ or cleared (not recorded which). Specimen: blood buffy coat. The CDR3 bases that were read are TGCAGTGCGGCGGTGGGTGGGGGGGCGGAGACC. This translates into CSAAVGGGAET. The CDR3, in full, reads CSAAVGGGAETQYF.